This TCR beta chain was documented in a study of cytomegalovirus exposure and HLA in healthy donors. Between the trimmed V and J ends, which lost 8 bases and 4 bases, there was a span of 17 bases. The V gene's germline CDR1 is SGHTA and CDR2 FQGNSA. This CDR3 comprises 15 residues. Concerning this clone itself: What it binds is not known.

General observations from the study: In vitro experiments confirmed that a few CMV-associated chains were specific for CMV antigens. Equally common other TCR beta chains were less clonally expanded than HLA-associated ones, a later analysis found. Most TCR beta V segments were productive about 87% or about 30% of the time in an earlier analysis.

This PCR relied on a set of 60 Vbeta primers and 13 Jbeta primers. Here immunoSEQ multiplex PCR was the method, and the copy in TCRdb shows in-frame clones only, minus some. Of about 160,000 clones detected, around 79% appear once; the ten largest clones hold 2.1%. Specimen: PBMCs. The receptor was isolated from a man between 35 and 55 years old in good health and CMV-seronegative. The chain couples TRBV7-2 to TRBJ2-2; tentative D call: TRBD2 (6 bases). The CDR3 sequence: CASSRGRTVTGELFF. Here the CDR3 DNA reads TGTGCCAGCTCCCGGGGGAGGACCGTCACCGGGGAGCTGTTTTTT.